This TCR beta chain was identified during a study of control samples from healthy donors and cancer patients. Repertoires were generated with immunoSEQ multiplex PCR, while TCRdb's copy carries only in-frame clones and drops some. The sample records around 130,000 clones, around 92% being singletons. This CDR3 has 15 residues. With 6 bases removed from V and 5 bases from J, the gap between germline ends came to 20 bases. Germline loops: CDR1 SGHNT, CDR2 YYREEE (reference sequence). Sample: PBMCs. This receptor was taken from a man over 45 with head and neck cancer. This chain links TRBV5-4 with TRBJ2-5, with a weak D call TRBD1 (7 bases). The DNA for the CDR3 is TGTGCCAGCAATTTATTGGGCAGGGGGAGGGAGACCCAGTACTTC. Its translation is CASNLLGRGRETQYF.